These T cell receptor beta chains were read from a single sample in a study of T cell repertoires in cytomegalovirus infection. MiXCR, applied by TCRdb to the reads, yields one record per CDR3 protein. The sample carries some 700,000 distinct CDR3 sequences, about 40% recorded once. Sequenced input: PBMCs. These receptors came from a human donor in good health (CMV status not recorded). Some clones in this sample may be carry-over from other donors' samples. Each CDR3 is given with its conserved first and last residue. A D gene is named only where the DNA matches it firmly. Part of the rows lack a size; the others show once, few, many or a class for expanded clones.

clone_size | j_call | d_call | v_call | cdr3_nt | cdr3_aa
- | TRBJ2-4 | - | TRBV29-1 | TGCAGCGTTGAACAGGGTACCACGGCCAAAAACATTCAGTACTTC | CSVEQGTTAKNIQYF
- | TRBJ2-1 | TRBD2 | TRBV19 | TGTGCCAGTAGGTGGACTAGCGAATACGGTGAGCAGTTCTTC | CASRWTSEYGEQFF
many | TRBJ2-5 | - | TRBV7-2 | TGTGCCAGCAGCTTCGCACAGGGCGCCCAGTACTTC | CASSFAQGAQYF
- | TRBJ2-1 | - | TRBV28 | TGTGCCAGCAGTTTAACGACAGGACAAGGGTTCTTC | CASSLTTGQGFF
- | TRBJ2-1 | - | TRBV7-9 | TGTGCCAGCAGCTTTGTTGTGGGAGCTGAGCAGTTCTTC | CASSFVVGAEQFF
few | TRBJ2-7 | TRBD1 | TRBV7-9 | TGTGCCAGCAGCTCCTCGGGACAGGCCTACGAGCAGTACTTC | CASSSSGQAYEQYF
few | TRBJ2-1 | TRBD2 | TRBV28 | TGTGCCAGCAGTTTAGGGCTAGCGGGGGGGCGATCCTACAATGAGCAGTTCTTC | CASSLGLAGGRSYNEQFF
few | TRBJ1-2 | TRBD1 | TRBV4-1 | TGCGCCAGCAGCCACCCTAGACAGGGCCAGGAGTATGGCTACACCTTC | CASSHPRQGQEYGYTF
few | TRBJ2-5 | TRBD2 | TRBV7-3 | TGTGCCAGCAGCTTAAGGGGGTGGCTAGCGGGGGGGCAACAAGAGACCCAGTACTTC | CASSLRGWLAGGQQETQYF
- | TRBJ2-7 | TRBD1 | TRBV27 | TGTGCCAGCAGTTTCGGGGACAGGCCCTACGAGCAGTACTTC | CASSFGDRPYEQYF
many | TRBJ2-3 | TRBD2 | TRBV4-1 | TGCGCCAGCAGCCTCCCTGAGCGGGGGGGCAGAGATACGCAGTATTTT | CASSLPERGGRDTQYF
once | TRBJ2-7 | TRBD2 | TRBV4-2 | TGTGCCAGCAGCCAAGAAAGCAACGTTGCGGGAGGGCTGTCCTACGAGCAGTACTTC | CASSQESNVAGGLSYEQYF
- | TRBJ2-3 | TRBD1 | TRBV20-1 | TGCAGTGCTCGGCCGGGGACAGGGAAGGCAGATACGCAGTATTTT | CSARPGTGKADTQYF
- | TRBJ1-5 | TRBD1 | TRBV7-9 | TGTGCCAGCAGCCCTACGGGACAGGGAGGCAATCAGCCCCAGCATTTT | CASSPTGQGGNQPQHF
- | TRBJ1-1 | TRBD1 | TRBV27 | TGTGCCAGCAGTTTGTACGGGACAGCTGGCACTGAAGCTTTCTTT | CASSLYGTAGTEAFF
few | TRBJ2-3 | TRBD2 | TRBV28 | TGTGCCAGCAGTTTAAGCGGGAGCAGAGATACGCAGTATTTT | CASSLSGSRDTQYF
- | TRBJ2-3 | - | TRBV11-1 | TGTGCCAGCAGCTTATTTCGCAGGGGAGATACGCAGTATTTT | CASSLFRRGDTQYF
- | TRBJ1-2 | - | TRBV28 | TGTGCCAGCTGGGACTATGGCTACACCTTC | CASWDYGYTF
few | TRBJ1-4 | - | TRBV6-1 | TGTGCCAGCAGTTCCTGGACCACCTACGATGGTGAAAAACTGTTTTTT | CASSSWTTYDGEKLFF
- | TRBJ1-4 | - | TRBV7-2 | TGTGCCAGCAGCTTACAGCCAGCAAAGGCTAATGAAAAACTGTTTTTT | CASSLQPAKANEKLFF
- | TRBJ2-2 | - | TRBV7-6 | TGTGCCAGCAGCTTACAGGCTAGCGCCAGGGGGGAGCTGTTTTTT | CASSLQASARGELFF
- | TRBJ2-7 | - | TRBV29-1 | TGCAGCGCCGCACGGGACACCTACGAGCAGTACTTC | CSAARDTYEQYF
few | TRBJ1-4 | - | TRBV7-6 | TGTGCCAGCAGCTTAGGTCCATTTGCAACTAATGAAAAACTGTTTTTT | CASSLGPFATNEKLFF
once | TRBJ2-7 | TRBD1 | TRBV29-1 | TGCAGCGTTTTTACCCAACAGGGGTACGAGCAGTACTTC | CSVFTQQGYEQYF
- | TRBJ2-6 | - | TRBV29-1 | TGCAGCGTGGCCGGGACTGCCACGCCTTCTGGGGCCAACGTCCTGACTTTC | CSVAGTATPSGANVLTF
few | TRBJ2-7 | TRBD2 | TRBV28 | TGTGCCAGCAGTTTCCGGACTAGCGGGGCCTCCTACGAGCAGTACTTC | CASSFRTSGASYEQYF
- | TRBJ1-1 | TRBD1 | TRBV10-3 | TGTGCCACGATGGTGGGCGGAGGGGGCGTTTTGTCCCCAGCTTTCTTT | CATMVGGGGVLSPAFF
once | TRBJ1-2 | TRBD1 | TRBV4-2 | TGTGCCAGCAGCCACCGGGGACAGGGGTTCGCTGGCTACACCTTC | CASSHRGQGFAGYTF
- | TRBJ1-5 | - | TRBV19 | TGTGCCAGTAAATCTCTCGGAGGGGGGTTTTATCAGCCCCAGCATTTT | CASKSLGGGFYQPQHF
few | TRBJ2-3 | - | TRBV18 | TGTGCCAGCTCACCAAGTTGGAACATTGTCTTGCCCACTAGAAAAGATTTAAGCACAGATACGCAGTATTTT | CASSPSWNIVLPTRKDLSTDTQYF
many | TRBJ1-1 | - | TRBV7-2 | TGTGCCAGCAGCCCACCACAGGGAGAGGCTTTCTTT | CASSPPQGEAFF
once | TRBJ1-2 | - | TRBV29-1 | TGCAGCGTTGAGCGGCAGAGCTATGGCTACACCTTC | CSVERQSYGYTF
- | TRBJ1-1 | - | TRBV10-3 | TGTGCCATCCATGACGGGTCGGGAGCTGAAGCTTTCTTT | CAIHDGSGAEAFF
many | TRBJ1-1 | - | TRBV7-8 | TGTGCCAGCAGCCGAACCGGCCAGGGACGTTCAATGAACACTGAAGCTTTCTTT | CASSRTGQGRSMNTEAFF
many | TRBJ2-7 | TRBD2 | TRBV7-2 | TGTGCCAGCAGCCGAATCGGACTAGCGAGCCCTTACGAGCAGTACTTC | CASSRIGLASPYEQYF
many | TRBJ1-1 | - | TRBV7-6 | TGTGCCAGCAGCCCGGGGCTAGGGAACACTGAAGCTTTCTTT | CASSPGLGNTEAFF
- | TRBJ1-5 | - | TRBV20-1 | TGCAGTGCAAGTTCCTGGGATCTCAATCAGCCCCAGCATTTT | CSASSWDLNQPQHF
- | TRBJ1-6 | TRBD1 | TRBV12-3/TRBV12-4 | TGTGCCAGCAGTCCTACAGGGGGTAGATCACCCCTCCACTTT | CASSPTGGRSPLHF
- | TRBJ1-5 | - | TRBV19 | TGTGCCAGTAACCTCGGTCTCGGAGGGCAGCCCCAGCATTTT | CASNLGLGGQPQHF
- | TRBJ1-2 | TRBD1 | TRBV12-3/TRBV12-4 | TGTGCCACCAGTTTAGGGACAGGGAAGGTCACCTTC | CATSLGTGKVTF
- | TRBJ1-1 | - | TRBV18 | TGTGCCAGCTCAGACCTAATGAACACTGAAGCTTTCTTT | CASSDLMNTEAFF
few | TRBJ1-4 | TRBD1 | TRBV11-2 | TGTGCCAGCAGCCTAGGGACAGGGTTTGTCGATGAAAAACTGTTTTTT | CASSLGTGFVDEKLFF
- | TRBJ2-1 | - | TRBV4-1 | TGCGCCAGCAGCCAAGAATCCCCGTTCTACAATGAGCAGTTCTTC | CASSQESPFYNEQFF
- | TRBJ2-2 | - | TRBV15 | TGTGCCACCAGCTACCAGGGAATCGGGGAGCTGTTTTTT | CATSYQGIGELFF
- | TRBJ2-2 | TRBD2 | TRBV19 | TGTGCCAGTAGTACCGGACTAGCCGGGGAGCTGTTTTTT | CASSTGLAGELFF
many | TRBJ2-1 | TRBD2 | TRBV7-2 | TGTGCCAGCAGCCCAAGGTTAGCGGGGGGCAATGAGCAGTTCTTC | CASSPRLAGGNEQFF
- | TRBJ2-7 | - | TRBV15 | TGTGCCACCAGCAGAGATAGTCTGGGATCCTACGAGCAGTACTTC | CATSRDSLGSYEQYF
few | TRBJ2-7 | - | TRBV7-9 | TGTGCCAGCAGCTTAGTGGCAGTAAGGGGCGAGCAGTACTTC | CASSLVAVRGEQYF
- | TRBJ2-2 | TRBD2 | TRBV11-3 | TGTGCCAGCAGCTGGTCTAGCGGATACACCGGGGAGCTGTTTTTT | CASSWSSGYTGELFF
many | TRBJ2-5 | - | TRBV10-3 | TGTGCCATCAGTGAGCAGCAGAGCCAAGAGACCCAGTACTTC | CAISEQQSQETQYF
few | TRBJ2-7 | TRBD1 | TRBV2 | TGTGCCAGCAGCAACCGGGACAGGGGCCCCTACGAGCAGTACTTC | CASSNRDRGPYEQYF
few | TRBJ1-2 | TRBD1 | TRBV3-1 | TGTGCCAGCAGCCAAGGAAGGGGGCCGAGTGGCTACACCTTC | CASSQGRGPSGYTF
few | TRBJ1-2 | - | TRBV20-1 | TGCAGTGCTAGGGATGCAACCAACTATGGCTACACCTTC | CSARDATNYGYTF
- | TRBJ2-7 | - | TRBV6-1 | TGTGCCAGCAGTCAAACGCTCCAGAACCAACGCGAGCAGTACTTC | CASSQTLQNQREQYF
few | TRBJ2-7 | - | TRBV5-7 | TGTGCCAGCAGCTTTATCCACGAGCAGTACTTC | CASSFIHEQYF
few | TRBJ1-3 | TRBD1 | TRBV4-1 | TGCGCCAGCAGCCAATCGACAGGGACTGGAAACACCATATATTTT | CASSQSTGTGNTIYF
- | TRBJ2-7 | - | TRBV4-1 | TGCGCCAGCAGCCAAGGGGAACCCTCGGTTCGTCGGGAGCAGTACTTC | CASSQGEPSVRREQYF
few | TRBJ2-7 | TRBD2 | TRBV7-2 | TGTGCCAGCAGCCTGGGGACTAGCGGGGGTTTTTACGAGCAGTACTTC | CASSLGTSGGFYEQYF